This T cell receptor beta chain appears in the sequencing data of a study of blood T cell repertoires in COVID-19. The CDR3 is 14 residues long. Trimming removed 6 bases from V and 7 bases from J; junction bases left unmatched: 6. Germline-derived CDR1 and CDR2 are LGHDT and YNNKEL (reference sequence). This clone turned up a few times. As processed by the authors: Cell counts per sample came from amplifying reference gene primers. This table comes from immunoSEQ multiplex PCR, and its TCRdb copy is limited to in-frame clones, with some not included. From that table come the V and J calls and clone size; the DNA was used to work out D and trimming. The data hold about 330,000 clones, with around 89% observed a single time.

The sample was peripheral blood. The chain joins TRBV3-1 (or the pseudogene TRBV3-2) to TRBJ2-1, with TRBD1 identical over 10 bases. The origin of this receptor is a man between 18 and 29 years old who had recovered from COVID-19. CDR3 in amino acids: CASSDRGQVNEQFF. The CDR3 DNA reads TGTGCCAGCAGTGACAGGGGGCAGGTGAATGAGCAGTTCTTC.